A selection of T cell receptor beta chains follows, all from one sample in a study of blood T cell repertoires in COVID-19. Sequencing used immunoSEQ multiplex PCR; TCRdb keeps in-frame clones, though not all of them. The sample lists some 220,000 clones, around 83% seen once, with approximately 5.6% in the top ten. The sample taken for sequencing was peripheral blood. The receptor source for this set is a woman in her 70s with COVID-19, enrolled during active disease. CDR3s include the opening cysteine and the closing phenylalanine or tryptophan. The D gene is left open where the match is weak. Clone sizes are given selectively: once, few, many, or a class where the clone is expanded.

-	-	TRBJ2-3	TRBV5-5	CASSHQRGDTQYF	TGTGCCAGCAGCCATCAACGGGGGGATACGCAGTATTTT
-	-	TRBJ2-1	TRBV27	CASKAERWIYNEQFF	TGTGCCAGCAAGGCGGAGAGGTGGATTTACAATGAGCAGTTCTTC
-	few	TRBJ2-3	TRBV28	CASTPTTDTQYF	TGTGCCAGCACCCCTACCACAGATACGCAGTATTTT
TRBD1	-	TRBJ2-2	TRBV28	CASRHGTGGTGELFF	TGTGCCAGCAGACACGGGACAGGGGGGACCGGGGAGCTGTTTTTT
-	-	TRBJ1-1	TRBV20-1	CSASRGGLTTEAFF	TGCAGTGCTAGTCGGGGAGGGTTAACCACTGAAGCTTTCTTT
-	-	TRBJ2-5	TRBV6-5	CASSYAGLQETQYF	TGTGCCAGCAGTTACGCGGGACTCCAAGAGACCCAGTACTTC
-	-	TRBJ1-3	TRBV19	CASSIDRASGNTIYF	TGTGCCAGTAGTATAGATCGCGCCTCTGGAAACACCATATATTTT
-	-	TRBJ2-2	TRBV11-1	CASSSRTGELFF	TGTGCCAGCAGCTCGCGGACCGGGGAGCTGTTTTTT
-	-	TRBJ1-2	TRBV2	CASRDINYGYTF	TGTGCCAGCAGGGACATTAACTATGGCTACACCTTC
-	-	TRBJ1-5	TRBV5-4	CASSRDGGANQPQHF	TGTGCCAGCAGCCGAGACGGAGGCGCAAATCAGCCCCAGCATTTT